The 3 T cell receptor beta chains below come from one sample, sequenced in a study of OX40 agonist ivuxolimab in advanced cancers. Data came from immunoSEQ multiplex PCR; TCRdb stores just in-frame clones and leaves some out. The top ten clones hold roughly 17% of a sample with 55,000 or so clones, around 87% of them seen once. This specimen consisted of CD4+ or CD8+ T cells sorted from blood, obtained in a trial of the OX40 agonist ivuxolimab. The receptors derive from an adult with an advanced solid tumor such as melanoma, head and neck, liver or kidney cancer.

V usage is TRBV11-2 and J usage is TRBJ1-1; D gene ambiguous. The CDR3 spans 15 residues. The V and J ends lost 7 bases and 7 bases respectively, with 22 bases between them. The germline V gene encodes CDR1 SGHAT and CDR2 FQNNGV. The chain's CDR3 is CASKKNSGAAGEAFF. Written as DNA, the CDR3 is TGTGCCAGCAAAAAGAACAGCGGAGCTGCGGGTGAAGCTTTCTTT.

CDR3 region: CASSSPGTGAYNEQFF. The CDR3 DNA follows: TGTGCCAGCAGTTCACCCGGGACAGGGGCCTACAATGAGCAGTTCTTC. The chain has TRBV28 and TRBJ2-1, with TRBD1 identical over 10 bases. CDR3 size: 16 residues. V dropped 4 bases and J dropped 2; count of bases not matched to a gene: 5. Germline V gene data show CDR1 as MDHEN and CDR2 as SYDVKM.

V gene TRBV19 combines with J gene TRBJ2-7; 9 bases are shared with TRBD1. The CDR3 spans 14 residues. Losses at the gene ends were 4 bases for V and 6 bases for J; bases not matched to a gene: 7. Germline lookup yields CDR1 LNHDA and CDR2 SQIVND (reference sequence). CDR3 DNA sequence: TGTGCCAGTAGTAAGGTCGGGACAGGGCTCGAGCAGTACTTC. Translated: CASSKVGTGLEQYF.